This TCR beta chain was captured in a study of immune heterogeneity within non-small cell lung tumors. Study as a whole: Of the tumors, a few were squamous cell, about ten non-squamous, and 1 not otherwise specified. Study-wide points: A moderate but significant correlation was found, linking local T-cell clonality with local tumor mutational burden (R around 0.34). High-frequency T-cell receptor beta clonotypes were largely distinct between individual patients.

In a multiplex PCR, 32 V and 13 J primers amplified TCR beta CDR3. TCRdb recomputed calls from the multiplex PCR reads with MiXCR, one row per CDR3 protein. The data show some 10,000 distinct CDR3 sequences, almost 30% seen once. Template came from bulk tumor genomic DNA, at roughly 610 ng per sample. Several biopsies were collected from each primary tumor during surgery. They were spaced as far apart as possible within the tumor mass. Undergoing curative surgery were patients whose non-small cell lung cancer was untreated and newly diagnosed. The study drew donors from newly diagnosed non-small cell lung cancer patients having surgery with curative intent. Turning to this clonotype: The antigen remains undetermined.

This sequence originates from a woman aged 55-70 years with non-small cell lung cancer. Sequenced input: lung tumor tissue.

As DNA, the CDR3 is TGCAGTGCTAGGGGGGGGGCGGCTAACTATGGCTACACCTTC. Translated, it gives CSARGGAANYGYTF. This chain joins TRBV20-1 and TRBJ1-2; D might be TRBD1 (6 bases). Trimming removed 3 bases from V and 0 bases from J, with 11 bases in between. CDR1 is DFQATT, CDR2 SNEGSKA, per germline (reference sequence). The CDR3 contains 14 residues.